This is a list of T cell receptor beta chains from one sample in a study of T cell repertoires in cytomegalovirus infection. Via MiXCR, TCRdb re-called the reads, giving one row per CDR3 protein. The repertoire has under 300,000 distinct CDR3 sequences, 9% to 15% of them found once; the top ten carry approximately 1.6%. The specimen sequenced was PBMCs. The receptor set was obtained from a human donor in good health (CMV status not recorded). Some clones in this sample may be carry-over from other donors' samples. The CDR3 runs from the conserved cysteine through the conserved F or W. Each record gives: clone size, V gene, J gene, D gene, CDR3 DNA, CDR3 protein. D genes are given only for firm matches. Size tells how often a clone was seen (once, few, many) or the class of an expanded clone, and some rows leave it out.

many	TRBV7-2	TRBJ1-3	.	TGTGCCAGCAGCCCGGAGTCGAGCTCTGGAAACACCATATATTTT	CASSPESSSGNTIYF
.	TRBV20-1	TRBJ1-3	.	TGCAGTGCCCTCCGGGACCCGGCTCCTGGAAACACCATATATTTT	CSALRDPAPGNTIYF
.	TRBV20-1	TRBJ2-1	.	TGCAGTGCTAGGCCCTTTGGGGGGCCCTCGAATGAGCAGTTCTTC	CSARPFGGPSNEQFF
.	TRBV6-6	TRBJ2-2	TRBD1	TGTGCCAGCAGACCGGACAGGGTATCCGGGGAGCTGTTTTTT	CASRPDRVSGELFF
few	TRBV7-6	TRBJ1-4	.	TGTGCCAGCAGCTTTGAAGGCGAAAAACTGTTTTTT	CASSFEGEKLFF
many	TRBV20-1	TRBJ1-2	TRBD1	TGCAGTGCTAGCTCCGGACAGGGTGGCTACACCTTC	CSASSGQGGYTF
many	TRBV12-3/TRBV12-4	TRBJ2-7	.	TGTGCCAGCAGTTTAGTGTCTACCCACGAGCAGTACTTC	CASSLVSTHEQYF
many	TRBV11-3	TRBJ2-3	.	TGTGCCAGCAGCTTAGTAGCGTCTCGGGCAGATACGCAGTATTTT	CASSLVASRADTQYF
many	TRBV7-2	TRBJ2-7	TRBD2	TGTGCCAGCAGCTTAGGTACTAGCGGGAGCTCCTACGAGCAGTACTTC	CASSLGTSGSSYEQYF
.	TRBV7-2	TRBJ1-4	.	TGTGCCAGCAGCCGGCGGGACGGAGGAAATGAAAAACTGTTTTTT	CASSRRDGGNEKLFF
few	TRBV5-1	TRBJ2-1	TRBD2	TGCGCCAGCAGCCGTCTCGGGCGGGGGGGACACAATGAGCAGTTCTTC	CASSRLGRGGHNEQFF
.	TRBV12-3/TRBV12-4	TRBJ1-3	TRBD1	TGTGCCAGCAGTAAGACAGGGTTTGGAAACACCATATATTTT	CASSKTGFGNTIYF
.	TRBV7-9	TRBJ2-1	TRBD2	TGTGCCAGCAGCCGCAGTAGCGGGGGGGCGAGCTCCTACAATGAGCAGTTCTTC	CASSRSSGGASSYNEQFF
few	TRBV28	TRBJ2-7	TRBD2	TGTGCCAGCAGTTTCCCAATGGGTAGCGGGAGGGCCTACGAGCAGTACTTC	CASSFPMGSGRAYEQYF
many	TRBV7-8	TRBJ2-3	.	TGTGCCAGCAGCTTAGGGACAGATACGCAGTATTTT	CASSLGTDTQYF
.	TRBV29-1	TRBJ1-6	.	TGCAGCGTCCGCGAACTTGGGAATTCACCCCTCCACTTT	CSVRELGNSPLHF
few	TRBV4-1	TRBJ2-2	TRBD2	TGCGCCAGCAGCCAAGGCTCTAGCGGCCTTCCGAACACCGGGGAGCTGTTTTTT	CASSQGSSGLPNTGELFF
many	TRBV7-2	TRBJ2-2	.	TGTGCCAGCATAGGGACTGGCCACGGGGAGCTGTTTTTT	CASIGTGHGELFF
.	TRBV27	TRBJ1-1	.	TGTGCCAGCAGTTCCTACAATGACCCGGGACTCCCAAGAGCTTTCTTT	CASSSYNDPGLPRAFF
many	TRBV7-2	TRBJ2-3	.	TGTGCCAGCAGCGCAAGCTCGACGGCGGGTACGCAGTATTTT	CASSASSTAGTQYF
many	TRBV24-1	TRBJ2-7	TRBD2	TGTGCCACCAGTGATCCCTCTCGGGGGGGCGACGAGCAGTACTTC	CATSDPSRGGDEQYF
many	TRBV28	TRBJ1-2	.	TGTGCCACCCTACAGGGCCAGAGTGGCTACACCTTC	CATLQGQSGYTF
.	TRBV12-3/TRBV12-4	TRBJ1-4	.	TGTGCCAGCAGTTTAGCTGGGGGGGGGGATGAAAAACTGTTTTTT	CASSLAGGGDEKLFF
many	TRBV7-6	TRBJ2-1	.	TGTGCCAGCAGCAAAGGAGTCAATGAGCAGTTCTTC	CASSKGVNEQFF
.	TRBV3-1	TRBJ2-2	TRBD2	TGTGCCAGCAGCCAAGGACTAGCTGGGGAGCTGTTTTTT	CASSQGLAGELFF
many	TRBV7-2	TRBJ2-7	.	TGTGCCAGCAGCCAAATACAGGGAAGCTCCTACGAGCAGTACTTC	CASSQIQGSSYEQYF
many	TRBV28	TRBJ2-1	.	TGTGCCAGCAAGACGGGGGTGGGCGATGAGCAGTTCTTC	CASKTGVGDEQFF
few	TRBV3-1	TRBJ1-3	.	TGTGCCAGCAGCCAAATTTCGGTGCGCTTCTCTGGAAACACCATATATTTT	CASSQISVRFSGNTIYF
few	TRBV28	TRBJ2-7	.	TGTGCCAGCAGTTTCCAGAGTTACTCCTACGAGCAGTACTTC	CASSFQSYSYEQYF
many	TRBV20-1	TRBJ1-5	.	TGCAGTGCTAGAGTGAATAGCAATCAGCCCCAGCATTTT	CSARVNSNQPQHF
.	TRBV18	TRBJ1-5	TRBD1	TGTGCCAGCTCACCGGAGGGGGCCCACCTCAATCAGCCCCAGCATTTT	CASSPEGAHLNQPQHF
many	TRBV7-2	TRBJ1-4	.	TGTGCCAGCAGCTTCAGGCAGGCTGCAACTAATGAAAAACTGTTTTTT	CASSFRQAATNEKLFF
many	TRBV7-2	TRBJ2-3	TRBD2	TGTGCCAGCAGCCCCCGGGGGGGGGCGAATACGCAGTATTTT	CASSPRGGANTQYF
many	TRBV7-2	TRBJ1-1	TRBD1	TGTGCCACCAGGGACAGGACAGGAGTGAACACTGAAGCTTTCTTT	CATRDRTGVNTEAFF
.	TRBV19	TRBJ1-6	TRBD1	TGTGCCAGTAGTTCAAGACCGGGACAGGGGAGGAGCTCCTATAATTCACCCCTCCACTTT	CASSSRPGQGRSSYNSPLHF
many	TRBV7-2	TRBJ2-5	TRBD2	TGTGCCAGCAGCTTAGGAGGGACTAGCGGGAGAGAGACCCAGTACTTC	CASSLGGTSGRETQYF
few	TRBV20-1	TRBJ2-3	TRBD2	TGCAGTGCTAGAGATCTCCTAGCGGTCACTAGCACAGATACGCAGTATTTT	CSARDLLAVTSTDTQYF
few	TRBV12-3/TRBV12-4	TRBJ1-5	TRBD1	TGTGCCAGCAGCCCGGGACAGGGGGCCCGCTATAGCAATCAGCCCCAGCATTTT	CASSPGQGARYSNQPQHF
many	TRBV28	TRBJ1-5	TRBD1	TGTGCCAGCAGTTTCACCGCGGACAGGGGGCCCAATCAGCCCCAGCATTTT	CASSFTADRGPNQPQHF
few	TRBV6-6	TRBJ1-1	.	TGTGCCAGCAGTTACGGGAAAACGTGGGAGGGGGGTGAAGCTTTCTTT	CASSYGKTWEGGEAFF
few	TRBV19	TRBJ1-5	TRBD1	TGTGCCAGTAGTCAGGGACAGGGCGGCAATCAGCCCCAGCATTTT	CASSQGQGGNQPQHF
medium-sized	TRBV7-2	TRBJ1-1	TRBD1	TGTGCCAGCAGCTTAGCCGGCAGGGGGCAGTGGGTCGGCACTGAAGCTTTCTTT	CASSLAGRGQWVGTEAFF
many	TRBV28	TRBJ1-1	.	TGTGCCAGCAGTCCCGCCCCACCGGGCACTGAAGCTTTCTTT	CASSPAPPGTEAFF
many	TRBV29-1	TRBJ2-5	.	TGCAGCGTTTCAGTCTATTCAGCGGGAGAGACCCAGTACTTC	CSVSVYSAGETQYF
many	TRBV14	TRBJ2-3	.	TGTGCCAGCAGCCAAGTGGGCGGATTCGATACGCAGTATTTT	CASSQVGGFDTQYF
many	TRBV29-1	TRBJ2-7	.	TGCAGCGTTGGACCAGTGCTTGGGGGGAGCTCCTACGAGCAGTACTTC	CSVGPVLGGSSYEQYF
many	TRBV20-1	TRBJ2-7	TRBD2	TGCAGTGCCCTGGACGTGGCGGGGGGTTTCTACGAGCAGTACTTC	CSALDVAGGFYEQYF
.	TRBV19	TRBJ1-1	TRBD1	TGTGCCAGTATGACAGGGGCCATGAACACTGAAGCTTTCTTT	CASMTGAMNTEAFF
many	TRBV12-5	TRBJ2-7	TRBD2	TGTGCTAGTGGGGGACAGGCCCCAGAGGGACTAGCGGCTTTCGAGCAGTACTTC	CASGGQAPEGLAAFEQYF
few	TRBV28	TRBJ2-1	.	TGTGCCAGCAGTTTATCTCGCAAAGTTGTCAATGAGCAGTTCTTC	CASSLSRKVVNEQFF
few	TRBV29-1	TRBJ2-3	.	TGCAGCGTGGGGACGAAGATGTCAGATACGCAGTATTTT	CSVGTKMSDTQYF
many	TRBV7-2	TRBJ2-2	TRBD1	TGTGCCAGCAGCTCGGGACAGGCCACCGGGGAGCTGTTTTTT	CASSSGQATGELFF
many	TRBV7-2	TRBJ2-5	TRBD2	TGTGCCAGCAGCTCCCAGCGGGGGTACCAAGAGACCCAGTACTTC	CASSSQRGYQETQYF
once	TRBV25-1	TRBJ1-6	TRBD1	TGTGCCAGCAGTGGGGCCGGGACAGATAGTTCACCCCTCCACTTT	CASSGAGTDSSPLHF
few	TRBV19	TRBJ1-2	.	TGTGCCAGTAGTAACCCCTACAGTGGAGGGATTGGCTACACCTTC	CASSNPYSGGIGYTF
few	TRBV25-1	TRBJ2-7	.	TGTGCCAGCAGTGGCAGGGCGGCCTCCTACGAGCAGTACTTC	CASSGRAASYEQYF
.	TRBV11-2	TRBJ2-6	TRBD2	TGTGCCAGCAGCTCCCGGAAGGGAGGGTCTGGGGCCAACGTCCTGACTTTC	CASSSRKGGSGANVLTF
many	TRBV7-6	TRBJ2-5	.	TGTGCCAGCACCCCAACACATCGGGCAGAGACCCAGTACTTC	CASTPTHRAETQYF
.	TRBV28	TRBJ1-2	TRBD1	TGTGCCAGCAGTTTTGGGACAGCCTATGGCTACACCTTC	CASSFGTAYGYTF